This is a list of T cell receptor beta chains from one sample in a study of control samples from healthy donors and cancer patients. Method: immunoSEQ multiplex PCR; TCRdb's copy keeps in-frame clones and lacks some. The table lists 94,000 or so clones, about 81% of them singletons. The material sequenced was PBMCs. The receptors were gathered from a man between 65 and 80 years old with lung cancer. The CDR3 runs from the conserved cysteine through the conserved F or W. The order of the fields is D gene, J gene, CDR3 length, V gene, clone size, CDR3 protein, CDR3 DNA. D genes are given only for firm matches. Some rows have no size entry. The others give once, few or many, or a class for an expanded clone.

>.|TRBJ1-1|14|TRBV7-8|.
CASKLRGFNTEAFF
TGTGCCAGCAAGCTTCGGGGTTTTAACACTGAAGCTTTCTTT
>.|TRBJ1-1|13|TRBV6-5|.
CASQSDGSTEAFF
TGTGCCAGCCAGTCTGATGGAAGCACTGAAGCTTTCTTT
>.|TRBJ2-3|11|TRBV25-1|.
CASSEADTQYF
TGTGCCAGCAGTGAGGCAGATACGCAGTATTTT
>TRBD2|TRBJ2-7|16|TRBV7-3|.
CASSLRPAGGTHEQYF
TGTGCCAGCAGCTTACGGCCAGCGGGGGGCACCCACGAGCAGTACTTC
>.|TRBJ2-7|16|TRBV6-5|.
CASSYGGGGATYEQYF
TGTGCCAGCAGTTACGGCGGGGGCGGGGCCACCTACGAGCAGTACTTC
>.|TRBJ1-3|15|TRBV24-1|.
CATSDTGDKGNTIYF
TGTGCCACCAGTGATACAGGCGATAAGGGAAACACCATATATTTT
>.|TRBJ2-7|11|TRBV20-1|.
CSLGTSYEQYF
TGCAGTCTTGGGACTTCTTACGAGCAGTACTTC
>.|TRBJ2-1|14|TRBV19|few
CATKGGRWSNEQFF
TGTGCCACCAAAGGAGGGCGCTGGAGCAATGAGCAGTTCTTC
>TRBD2|TRBJ2-3|17|TRBV19|.
CASSIDLRGGRVDTQYF
TGTGCCAGTAGTATAGATCTGCGGGGGGGAAGAGTAGATACGCAGTATTTT
>.|TRBJ1-2|17|TRBV25-1|.
CASSEPTTGSWGYGYTF
TGTGCCAGCAGTGAACCCACGACGGGCTCCTGGGGTTACGGCTACACCTTC
>TRBD1|TRBJ1-6|17|TRBV27|.
CASSLWQGGSYNSPLHF
TGTGCCAGCAGTTTATGGCAGGGGGGCTCCTATAATTCACCCCTCCACTTT
>.|TRBJ2-6|16|TRBV19|.
CASTPDGVSGANVLTF
TGTGCCAGTACCCCCGACGGGGTCTCTGGGGCCAACGTCCTGACTTTC
>.|TRBJ2-5|14|TRBV6-5|.
CASGSILGPETQYF
TGTGCCAGTGGGAGTATCCTAGGACCAGAGACCCAGTACTTC
>.|TRBJ1-5|11|TRBV23-1|once
CASGIHQPQHF
TGCGCCAGCGGTATCCATCAGCCCCAGCATTTT
>.|TRBJ1-5|13|TRBV27|.
CASQGRGNQPQHF
TGTGCCAGCCAAGGTAGGGGCAATCAGCCCCAGCATTTT
>.|TRBJ2-3|15|TRBV5-6|.
CASSFSGFGTDTQYF
TGTGCCAGCAGCTTCTCTGGATTTGGCACAGATACGCAGTATTTT
>.|TRBJ1-3|14|TRBV11-2|few
CASSSRVSGNTIYF
TGTGCCAGCAGCTCCAGGGTCTCTGGAAACACCATATATTTT
>.|TRBJ2-7|16|TRBV5-4|.
CASSQRAWTEEHGQYF
TGTGCCAGCAGCCAGAGGGCTTGGACGGAGGAGCATGGGCAGTACTTC
>.|TRBJ2-1|13|TRBV18|.
CASSPTRDNEQFF
TGTGCCAGCTCACCGACCCGAGACAATGAGCAGTTCTTC
>TRBD1|TRBJ1-5|15|TRBV19|.
CASSEGQGGNQPQHF
TGTGCCAGTAGCGAAGGACAGGGGGGCAATCAGCCCCAGCATTTT
>TRBD1|TRBJ2-7|13|TRBV30|.
CAWSPDRAREQYF
TGTGCCTGGAGTCCAGACAGGGCGCGCGAGCAGTACTTC
>.|TRBJ1-2|12|TRBV12-5|.
CASGLVQGFPTF
TGTGCTAGTGGTTTGGTTCAGGGGTTCCCCACCTTC
>.|TRBJ2-3|14|TRBV3-1/TRBV3-2|many
CASSRSGWSDTQYF
TGTGCCAGCAGCCGGTCGGGGTGGTCAGATACGCAGTATTTT
>.|TRBJ1-4|15|TRBV7-3|.
CASSLNPGKGEKLFF
TGTGCCAGCAGCTTAAACCCGGGCAAGGGAGAAAAACTGTTTTTT
>TRBD1|TRBJ1-1|15|TRBV6-5|.
CASSSPTGGNTEAFF
TGTGCCAGCAGCTCCCCGACAGGGGGGAACACTGAAGCTTTCTTT
>.|TRBJ2-7|11|TRBV7-9|few
CASERDHEQYF
TGTGCCAGCGAGAGAGACCACGAGCAGTACTTC
>.|TRBJ1-2|14|TRBV5-6|.
CASSSPGENYGYTF
TGTGCCAGCAGCTCTCCAGGGGAGAACTATGGCTACACCTTC
>.|TRBJ2-2|14|TRBV10-1|.
CASSESAAGAELFF
TGCGCCAGCAGTGAGTCTGCGGCGGGGGCGGAGCTGTTTTTT
>.|TRBJ1-2|13|TRBV5-6|.
CASSPGQNYGYTF
TGTGCCAGCAGCCCCGGACAGAACTATGGCTACACCTTC
>TRBD1|TRBJ1-6|16|TRBV4-1|few
CASSQEGRQGESPLHF
TGCGCCAGCAGCCAAGAGGGTCGACAGGGCGAGTCACCCCTCCACTTT
>.|TRBJ2-1|15|TRBV2|.
CASSPIRTLGNEQFF
TGTGCCAGCAGCCCCATCCGGACACTCGGCAATGAGCAGTTCTTC
>.|TRBJ1-5|16|TRBV5-5|.
CASSLDWGAANQPQHF
TGTGCCAGCAGCTTAGATTGGGGTGCCGCCAATCAGCCCCAGCATTTT
>TRBD2|TRBJ2-3|15|TRBV12-5|few
CASGFGGAGTDTQYF
TGTGCTAGTGGTTTCGGGGGGGCGGGCACAGATACGCAGTATTTT
>.|TRBJ2-1|11|TRBV6-6|.
CASNGNNEQFF
TGTGCCAGCAACGGAAACAATGAGCAGTTCTTC
>.|TRBJ1-5|13|TRBV5-1|.
CASSLGRNQPQHF
TGCGCCAGCAGCCTTGGGCGCAATCAGCCCCAGCATTTT
>.|TRBJ1-3|16|TRBV19|.
CASSIDSDSSGNTIYF
TGTGCCAGTAGTATCGACAGCGATTCCTCTGGAAACACCATATATTTT
>.|TRBJ1-6|15|TRBV28|few
CASNRGETTGSPLHF
TGTGCCAGCAATCGAGGAGAGACTACGGGGTCACCCCTCCACTTT
>.|TRBJ2-6|16|TRBV7-9|.
CASSLTQASGANVLTF
TGTGCCAGCAGCTTGACACAGGCCTCTGGGGCCAACGTCCTGACTTTC
>.|TRBJ1-5|15|TRBV28|once
CASSPRRAFNQPQHF
TGTGCCAGCAGTCCCCGAAGGGCATTTAATCAGCCCCAGCATTTT
>TRBD1|TRBJ1-1|15|TRBV5-1|.
CASSEGQGVIAEAFF
TGCGCCAGCAGCGAAGGACAGGGTGTGATCGCTGAAGCTTTCTTT
>TRBD1|TRBJ1-6|16|TRBV5-8|.
CASSRTGGAMYSPLHF
TGTGCCAGCAGTCGGACAGGGGGCGCCATGTATTCACCCCTCCACTTT
>.|TRBJ1-6|12|TRBV27|.
CASSLGRTPLHF
TGTGCCAGCAGTTTAGGCAGGACGCCCCTCCACTTT
>TRBD1|TRBJ1-4|18|TRBV4-3|.
CASSQVGTGASDYEKLFF
TGCGCCAGCAGCCAAGTAGGGACAGGGGCTTCGGACTATGAAAAACTGTTTTTT
>.|TRBJ2-3|14|TRBV5-1|.
CASSLGGHTDTQYF
TGCGCCAGCAGTTTGGGGGGTCACACAGATACGCAGTATTTT
>TRBD1|TRBJ2-6|19|TRBV30|.
CAWSPPTWDRVAGANVLTF
TGTGCCTGGAGCCCCCCTACCTGGGACAGGGTGGCTGGGGCCAACGTCCTGACTTTC
>TRBD2|TRBJ2-3|15|TRBV19|few
CASSPYGGATDTQYF
TGTGCCAGTAGTCCCTACGGGGGGGCGACAGATACGCAGTATTTT
>.|TRBJ2-1|15|TRBV24-1|.
CATSRGTAGLNEQFF
TGTGCCACCAGTAGGGGGACAGCGGGTCTAAATGAGCAGTTCTTC
>.|TRBJ2-1|14|TRBV4-3|.
CASSPETSLAEQFF
TGCGCCAGCAGCCCGGAGACTAGTTTAGCTGAGCAGTTCTTC
>.|TRBJ1-2|14|TRBV15|once
CATGSQRTNYGYTF
TGTGCCACCGGGAGTCAGCGAACTAACTATGGCTACACCTTC
>.|TRBJ2-7|12|TRBV7-9|.
CASSSGDGEQYF
TGTGCCAGCAGCTCAGGGGATGGCGAGCAGTACTTC
>.|TRBJ2-7|16|TRBV11-2|.
CASSLGGGGPTYEQYF
TGTGCCAGCAGCTTAGGGGGAGGGGGGCCTACCTACGAGCAGTACTTC
>.|TRBJ1-1|15|TRBV7-9|few
CASSLNIGGSTEAFF
TGTGCCAGCAGCTTAAATATTGGAGGAAGTACCGAAGCTTTCTTT
>.|TRBJ1-1|16|TRBV5-1|few
CASSLQLRGENTEAFF
TGCGCCAGCAGCTTGCAGTTAAGGGGGGAGAACACTGAAGCTTTCTTT